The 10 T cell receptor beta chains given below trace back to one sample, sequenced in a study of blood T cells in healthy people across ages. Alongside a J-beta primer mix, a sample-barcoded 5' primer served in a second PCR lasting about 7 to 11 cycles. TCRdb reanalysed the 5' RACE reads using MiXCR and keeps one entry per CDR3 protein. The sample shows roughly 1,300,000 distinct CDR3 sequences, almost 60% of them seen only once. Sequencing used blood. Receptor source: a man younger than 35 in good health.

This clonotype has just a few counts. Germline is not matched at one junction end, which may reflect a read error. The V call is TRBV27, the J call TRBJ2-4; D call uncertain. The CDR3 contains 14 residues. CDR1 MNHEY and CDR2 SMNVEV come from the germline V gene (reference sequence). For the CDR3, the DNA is TGTGCCAGCAGAACGGACGGAGCCCAAAACATTCAGTACTTC. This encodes CASRTDGAQNIQYF.

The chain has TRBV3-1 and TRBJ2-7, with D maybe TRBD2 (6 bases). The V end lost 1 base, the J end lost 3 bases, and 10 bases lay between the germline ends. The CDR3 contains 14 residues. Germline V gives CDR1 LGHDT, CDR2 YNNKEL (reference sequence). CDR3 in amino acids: CASSQAGVHYEQYF. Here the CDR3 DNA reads TGTGCCAGCAGCCAAGCGGGGGTGCACTACGAGCAGTACTTC.

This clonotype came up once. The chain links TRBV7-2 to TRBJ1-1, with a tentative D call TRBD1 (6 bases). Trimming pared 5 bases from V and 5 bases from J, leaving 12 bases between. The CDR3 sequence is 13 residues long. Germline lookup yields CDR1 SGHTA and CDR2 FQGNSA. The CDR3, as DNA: TGTGCCAGCAGCCGAATAGGGGGGACTGAAGCTTTCTTT. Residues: CASSRIGGTEAFF.

The CDR3: CASSPTTSGRKETQYF. The CDR3 coding sequence is TGCGCCAGCAGTCCCACAACTAGCGGGAGAAAAGAGACCCAGTACTTC. The chain recombines TRBV10-2 with TRBJ2-5, with 11 nucleotides matching TRBD2. The CDR3 covers 16 residues. Losses at the gene ends were 5 bases for V and 3 bases for J; bases not matched to a gene: 8. CDR1 is WSHSY and CDR2 is SAAADI in the germline V gene.

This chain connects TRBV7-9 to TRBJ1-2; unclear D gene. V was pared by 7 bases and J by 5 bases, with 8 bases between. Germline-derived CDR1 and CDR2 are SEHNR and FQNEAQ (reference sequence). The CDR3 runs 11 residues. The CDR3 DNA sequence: TGTGCCAGCACTTCGATGTATGGCTACACCTTC. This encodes CASTSMYGYTF.

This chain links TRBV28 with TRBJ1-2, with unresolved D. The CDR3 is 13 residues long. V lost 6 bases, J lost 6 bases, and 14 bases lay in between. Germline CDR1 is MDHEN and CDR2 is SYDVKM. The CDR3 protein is CASSHTFPDGYTF. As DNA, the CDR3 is TGTGCCAGCAGCCACACCTTCCCGGATGGCTACACCTTC.

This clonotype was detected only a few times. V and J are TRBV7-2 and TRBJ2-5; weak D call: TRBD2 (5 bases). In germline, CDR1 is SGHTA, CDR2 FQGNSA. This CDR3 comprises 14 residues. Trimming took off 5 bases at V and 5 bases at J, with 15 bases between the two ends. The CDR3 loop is CASSLIGGLETQYF. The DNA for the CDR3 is TGTGCCAGCAGCCTAATTGGCGGGTTGGAGACCCAGTACTTC.

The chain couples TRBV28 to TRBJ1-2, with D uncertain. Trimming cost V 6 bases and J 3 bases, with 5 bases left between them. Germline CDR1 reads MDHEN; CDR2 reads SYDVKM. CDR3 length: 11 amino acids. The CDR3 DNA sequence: TGTGCCAGCAGAACCCACTATGGCTACACCTTC. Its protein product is CASRTHYGYTF.

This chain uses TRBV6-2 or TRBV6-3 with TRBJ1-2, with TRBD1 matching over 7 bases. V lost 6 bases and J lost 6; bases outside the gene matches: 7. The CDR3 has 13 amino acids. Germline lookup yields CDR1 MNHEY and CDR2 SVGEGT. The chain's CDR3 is CASSYNRGHGYTF. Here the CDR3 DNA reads TGTGCCAGCAGCTACAACAGGGGACATGGCTACACCTTC.

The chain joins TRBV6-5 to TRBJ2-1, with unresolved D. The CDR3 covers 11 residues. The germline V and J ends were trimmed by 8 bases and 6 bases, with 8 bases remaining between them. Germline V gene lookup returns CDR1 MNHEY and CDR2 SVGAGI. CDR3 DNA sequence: TGTGCCAGCGGCCAGACCAATGAGCAGTTCTTC. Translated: CASGQTNEQFF.